This TCR beta chain was captured by sequencing in a study of shared clonotypes between healthy human individuals. The study's findings and limits: Naive subsets, compared against memory subsets, generally had larger estimated richness values.

The ends were cut back, 0 bases at V and 2 bases at J, with 12 bases in the middle. The CDR3 runs to 16 residues. Looked up from germline, CDR1 is SGHRS and CDR2 is YFSETQ. A split of CD4+ cells into CD45RA+ naive and CD45RA-negative memory subsets was performed. This clone turned up a few times. What it binds is not known. The assay was immunoSEQ multiplex PCR, and TCRdb's table has in-frame clones only and misses some. The table shows roughly 760,000 clones, with around 67% occurring only once. This clonotype originated in a woman in her twenties or thirties in good health. This sequence joins TRBV5-1 and TRBJ1-3, with D unclear. The sample comprised memory CD4+ T cells sorted from blood. This sample's subset: CD45RA-negative fraction. CDR3 coding DNA: TGCGCCAGCAGCTTGGATGGGTCGAGTACTGGAAACACCATATATTTT. It encodes CASSLDGSSTGNTIYF. The full variable domain, with the rest looked up from reference TRBV5-1 and TRBJ1-3, is KAGVTQTPRYLIKTRGQQVTLSCSPISGHRSVSWYQQTPGQGLQFLFEYFSETQRNKGNFPGRFSGRQFSNSRSEMNVSTLELGDSALYLCASSLDGSSTGNTIYFGEGSWLTVV.